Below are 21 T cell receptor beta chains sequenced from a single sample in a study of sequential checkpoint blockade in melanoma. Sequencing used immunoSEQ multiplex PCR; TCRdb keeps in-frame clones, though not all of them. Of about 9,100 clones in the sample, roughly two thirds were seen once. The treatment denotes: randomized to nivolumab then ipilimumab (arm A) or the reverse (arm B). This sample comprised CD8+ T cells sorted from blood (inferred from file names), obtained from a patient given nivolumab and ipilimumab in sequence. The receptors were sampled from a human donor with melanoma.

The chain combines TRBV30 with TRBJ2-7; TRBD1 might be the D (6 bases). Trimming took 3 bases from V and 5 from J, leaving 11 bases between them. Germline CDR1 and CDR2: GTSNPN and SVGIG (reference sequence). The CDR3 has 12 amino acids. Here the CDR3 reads CAWSSTGNEQYF. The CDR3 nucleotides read TGTGCCTGGAGCTCTACAGGGAACGAGCAGTACTTC.

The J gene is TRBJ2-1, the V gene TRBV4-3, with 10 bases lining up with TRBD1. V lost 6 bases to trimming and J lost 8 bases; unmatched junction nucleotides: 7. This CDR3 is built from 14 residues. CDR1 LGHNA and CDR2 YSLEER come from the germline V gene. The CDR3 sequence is CASSQRQGADEQFF. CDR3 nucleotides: TGCGCCAGCAGTCAGAGACAGGGGGCTGATGAGCAGTTCTTC.

The CDR3 is CASSDSGVHQYF. DNA of the CDR3: TGTGCCAGCAGTGACAGCGGGGTCCATCAGTATTTT. The rearrangement joins TRBV25-1 to TRBJ2-3; 7 nucleotides match TRBD2. Germline V CDR1 and CDR2: MGHDK, SYGVNS. The CDR3 runs 12 residues. Trimming at V came to 3 bases and at J to 12 bases, leaving 6 bases not matched to a gene.

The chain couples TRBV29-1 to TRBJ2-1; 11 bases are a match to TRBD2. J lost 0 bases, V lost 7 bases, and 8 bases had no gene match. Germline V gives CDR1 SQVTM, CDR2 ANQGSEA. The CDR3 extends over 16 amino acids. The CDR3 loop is CSAPGLAASSYNEQFF. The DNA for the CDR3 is TGCAGCGCACCGGGACTAGCGGCAAGCTCCTACAATGAGCAGTTCTTC.

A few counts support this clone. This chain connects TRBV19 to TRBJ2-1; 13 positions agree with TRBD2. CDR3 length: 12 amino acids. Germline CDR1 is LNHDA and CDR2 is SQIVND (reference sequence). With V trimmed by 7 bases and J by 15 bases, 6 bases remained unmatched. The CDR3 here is CASTATSGRRFF. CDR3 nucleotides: TGTGCCAGTACCGCGACTAGCGGGAGGAGGTTCTTC.

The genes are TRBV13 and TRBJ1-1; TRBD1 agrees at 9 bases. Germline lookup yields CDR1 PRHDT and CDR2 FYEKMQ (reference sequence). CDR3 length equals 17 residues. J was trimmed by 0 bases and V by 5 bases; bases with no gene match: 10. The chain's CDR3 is CASSLRPGTGMNTEAFF. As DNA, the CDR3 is TGTGCCAGCAGCCTGCGTCCCGGGACAGGGATGAACACTGAAGCTTTCTTT.

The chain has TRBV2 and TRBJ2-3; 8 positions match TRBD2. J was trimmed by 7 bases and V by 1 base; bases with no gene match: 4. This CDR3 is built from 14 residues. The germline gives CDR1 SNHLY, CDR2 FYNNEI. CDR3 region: CASSEDGGANTQYF. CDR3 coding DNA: TGTGCCAGCAGTGAAGACGGGGGGGCAAATACGCAGTATTTT.

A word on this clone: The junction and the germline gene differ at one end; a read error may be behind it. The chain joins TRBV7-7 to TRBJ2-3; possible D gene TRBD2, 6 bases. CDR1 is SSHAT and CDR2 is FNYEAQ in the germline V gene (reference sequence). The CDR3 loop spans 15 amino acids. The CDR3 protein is CASSLVQGGADTQYF. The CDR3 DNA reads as TGTGCTAGCAGCTTAGTGCAGGGCGGGGCGGATACGCAGTATTTT.

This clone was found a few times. CDR3 bases: TGTGCCAGCAGCTTAGGTCAGAGGCTAAATGAAAAACTGTTTTTT. It translates to CASSLGQRLNEKLFF. The rearrangement uses TRBV7-9 and TRBJ1-4, with unresolved D. CDR3 length equals 15 residues. Germline loops: CDR1 SEHNR, CDR2 FQNEAQ (reference sequence). V lost 1 base and J lost 5, with 11 bases in between.

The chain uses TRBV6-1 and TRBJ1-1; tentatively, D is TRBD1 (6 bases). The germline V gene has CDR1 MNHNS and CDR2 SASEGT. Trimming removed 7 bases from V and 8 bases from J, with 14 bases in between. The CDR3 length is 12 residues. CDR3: CASNRGGKEAFF. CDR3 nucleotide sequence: TGTGCCAGCAATCGAGGGGGTAAGGAAGCTTTCTTT.

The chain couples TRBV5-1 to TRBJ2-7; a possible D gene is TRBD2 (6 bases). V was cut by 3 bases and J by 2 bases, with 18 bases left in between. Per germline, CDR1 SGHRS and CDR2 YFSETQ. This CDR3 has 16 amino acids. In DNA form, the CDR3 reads TGCGCCAGCAGCTCCTCGGGCGGGGTGGGGACCTACGAGCAGTACTTC. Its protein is CASSSSGGVGTYEQYF.

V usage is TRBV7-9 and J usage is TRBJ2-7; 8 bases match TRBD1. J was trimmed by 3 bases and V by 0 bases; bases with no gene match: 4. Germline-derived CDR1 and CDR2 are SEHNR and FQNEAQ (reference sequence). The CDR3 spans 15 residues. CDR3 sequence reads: CASSLAQGALYEQYF. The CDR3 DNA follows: TGTGCCAGCAGCTTAGCCCAGGGGGCTCTCTACGAGCAGTACTTC. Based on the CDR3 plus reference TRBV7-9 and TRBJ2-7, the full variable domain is DTGVSQNPRHKITKRGQNVTFRCDPISEHNRLYWYRQTLGQGPEFLTYFQNEAQLEKSRLLSDRFSAERPKGSFSTLEIQRTEQGDSAMYLCASSLAQGALYEQYFGPGTRLTVT.

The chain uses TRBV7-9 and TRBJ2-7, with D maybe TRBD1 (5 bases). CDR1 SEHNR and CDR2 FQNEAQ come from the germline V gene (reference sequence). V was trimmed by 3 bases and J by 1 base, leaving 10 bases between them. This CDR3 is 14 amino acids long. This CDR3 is CASSFADTSYEQYF. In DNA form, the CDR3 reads TGTGCCAGCAGCTTCGCGGACACTTCCTACGAGCAGTACTTC.

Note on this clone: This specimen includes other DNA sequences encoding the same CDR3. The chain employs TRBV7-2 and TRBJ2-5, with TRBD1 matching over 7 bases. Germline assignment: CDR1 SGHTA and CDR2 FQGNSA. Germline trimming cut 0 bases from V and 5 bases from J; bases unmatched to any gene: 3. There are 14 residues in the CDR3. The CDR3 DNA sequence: TGTGCCAGCAGCTTAGCAGGGGGCGGGGAGACCCAGTACTTC. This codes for CASSLAGGGETQYF.

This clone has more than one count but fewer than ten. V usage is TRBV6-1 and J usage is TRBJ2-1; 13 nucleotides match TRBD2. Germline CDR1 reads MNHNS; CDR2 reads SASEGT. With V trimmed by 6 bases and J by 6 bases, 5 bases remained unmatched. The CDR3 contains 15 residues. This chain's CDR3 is CASRHGTSGANEQFF. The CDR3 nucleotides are TGTGCCAGCAGGCACGGGACTAGCGGGGCCAATGAGCAGTTCTTC.

The chain's CDR3 is CASSQAERVDSGEQYF. The CDR3, as DNA: TGTGCCAGCAGCCAAGCGGAACGCGTAGACTCCGGGGAGCAGTACTTC. This chain uses TRBV14 with TRBJ2-7; D is ambiguous. V lost 1 base, J lost 7 bases, and 20 bases lay in between. The CDR3 loop spans 16 amino acids. Germline CDR1 reads SGHDN; CDR2 reads FVKESK.

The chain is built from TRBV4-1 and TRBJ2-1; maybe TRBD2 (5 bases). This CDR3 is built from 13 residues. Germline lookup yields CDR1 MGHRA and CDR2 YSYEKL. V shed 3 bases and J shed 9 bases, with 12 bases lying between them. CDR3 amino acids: CASSHSPGGEQFF. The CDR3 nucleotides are TGCGCCAGCAGCCATTCCCCAGGAGGTGAGCAGTTCTTC.

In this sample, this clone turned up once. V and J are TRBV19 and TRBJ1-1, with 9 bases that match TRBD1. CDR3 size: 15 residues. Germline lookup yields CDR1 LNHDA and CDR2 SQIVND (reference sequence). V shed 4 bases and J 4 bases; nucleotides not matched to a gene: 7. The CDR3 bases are TGTGCCAGTAGTACCGGGACAGGGCTACCCACTGAAGCTTTCTTT. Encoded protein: CASSTGTGLPTEAFF.

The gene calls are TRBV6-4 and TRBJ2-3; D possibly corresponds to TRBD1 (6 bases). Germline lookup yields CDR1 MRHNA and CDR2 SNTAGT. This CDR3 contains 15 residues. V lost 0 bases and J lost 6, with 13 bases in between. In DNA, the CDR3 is TGTGCCAGCAGTGACTCGGTCAGGGGACGGGATACGCAGTATTTT. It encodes CASSDSVRGRDTQYF.

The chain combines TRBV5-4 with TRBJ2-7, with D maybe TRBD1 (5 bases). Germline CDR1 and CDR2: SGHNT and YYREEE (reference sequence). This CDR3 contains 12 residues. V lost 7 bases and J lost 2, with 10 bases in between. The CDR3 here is CASGATPYEQYF. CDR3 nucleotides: TGTGCCAGCGGGGCCACCCCCTACGAGCAGTACTTC.

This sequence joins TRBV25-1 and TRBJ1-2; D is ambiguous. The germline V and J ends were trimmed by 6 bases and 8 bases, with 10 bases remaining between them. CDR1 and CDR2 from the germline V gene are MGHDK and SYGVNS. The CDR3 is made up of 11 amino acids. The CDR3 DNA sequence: TGTGCCAGCAGAGACGGGATCGGCTACACCTTC. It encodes CASRDGIGYTF.